This T cell receptor (beta chain) was captured by sequencing in a study of diagnostic markers for celiac disease (dated by TCRdb to 2019 to 2021). The listed sequencing device is Illumina MiSeq. Reprocessed by TCRdb, the reads give a single entry per CDR3 protein sequence, without DNA. The sample table records several thousand distinct CDR3 sequences. About 9.3% of the sample is held by the ten biggest clonotypes. Its count unrecorded, this clonotype is medium-sized (0.01 to 0.1%) by frequency. Its antigen target is currently unknown. The CDR3 goes from the cysteine to the phenylalanine over 14 residues. No DNA is given. CDR1 and CDR2 are read off the germline V gene as SGHDT and YYEEEE.

This sequence uses TRBV5-6 and TRBJ1-2. The sequence derives from a human donor. This table probably holds off-target reads from a library built for another chain. Input material: either unsorted cells or a sorted T cell fraction (not recorded which). CDR3 reads: CASSLMSVTYGYTF. Joined to the reference TRBV5-6 and TRBJ1-2 proteins, this CDR3 gives the full variable domain: DAGVTQSPTHLIKTRGQQVTLRCSPKSGHDTVSWYQQALGQGPQFIFQYYEEEERQRGNFPDRFSGHQFPNYSSELNVNALLLGDSALYLCASSLMSVTYGYTFGSGTRLTVV.